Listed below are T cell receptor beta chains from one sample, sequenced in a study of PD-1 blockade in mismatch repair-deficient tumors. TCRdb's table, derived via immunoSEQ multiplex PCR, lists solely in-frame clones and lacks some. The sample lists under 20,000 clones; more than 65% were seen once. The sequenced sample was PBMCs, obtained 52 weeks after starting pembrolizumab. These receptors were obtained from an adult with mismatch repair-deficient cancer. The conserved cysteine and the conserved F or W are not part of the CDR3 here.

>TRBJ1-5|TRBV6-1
ASSEQGQSQPQH
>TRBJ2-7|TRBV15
ATSRGLVYEQY
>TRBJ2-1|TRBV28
ASTNRAGPSGMINNEQF
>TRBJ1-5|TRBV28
ASERSGQPQH
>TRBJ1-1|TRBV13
ASSSGGYAEAF
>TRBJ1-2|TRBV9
ASSSDGTYRTGYT
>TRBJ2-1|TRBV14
ASSHSGRAGYEQF
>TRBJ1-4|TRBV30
AWSPDRVYEKLF
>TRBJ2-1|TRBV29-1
SVAGTERGNEQF
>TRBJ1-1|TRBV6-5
ASSYGAQGTEAF
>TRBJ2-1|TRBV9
ASNHGGVGEQF
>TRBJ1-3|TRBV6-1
ASSEAWTGEGNTIY
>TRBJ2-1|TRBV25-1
ASSEQGSEQF